The entry that follows covers one TCR beta chain sequence. An end of the junction does not agree with germline; a read error may underlie this. The data stem from a study of early T cells in non-severe SARS-CoV-2 infection. CDR1 is SGHTA, CDR2 FQGNSA, per germline. CDR3 length equals 12 residues. Each CDR3 protein gets one entry after TCRdb re-called the 5' RACE reads with MiXCR. Altogether 75,000 to 80,000 distinct CDR3 sequences are present, about 15% being singletons, with the ten largest covering about 3.1%. The receptor comes from an adult who was a healthcare worker with PCR-confirmed SARS-CoV-2 infection or an uninfected control (not recorded which). This rearrangement joins TRBV7-2 to TRBJ2-3, with D perhaps matching TRBD2 (5 bases). Sample: whole blood. The CDR3 nucleotides read TGTGCCAGCAGCTTAGGTGGCGGGCTGAAGGGTTTT. Translation gives CASSLGGGLKGF.